Here is one T cell receptor beta chain with its context. Other DNA sequences in this sample translate to the same CDR3. The whole isolated RNA underwent reverse transcription, so sequencing captured expressed TCRB transcripts. Profiled with immunoSEQ multiplex PCR; TCRdb holds only in-frame clones, not every one. The sample holds 350,000 to 400,000 clones, about 16% seen once. These data come from a study of beta chain features in type 1 diabetes. Study as a whole: Sorted cells from all samples, numbering approximately 110,000,000, were examined.

Sequenced input: naive CD4+ T cells from blood. The TCR originated in a woman between 18 and 29 years old in good health.

CDR3 coding DNA: TGTGCCAGCAGCTTATCGGGACAGGGAAACACTGAAGCTTTCTTT. It specifies CASSLSGQGNTEAFF. The V gene is TRBV7-3, the J gene TRBJ1-1; 9 positions agree with TRBD1. In germline, CDR1 is SGHTA, CDR2 FQGTGA. V trimming: 2 bases; J trimming: 2 bases; junction bases outside the gene matches: 3. The CDR3 loop spans 15 amino acids.